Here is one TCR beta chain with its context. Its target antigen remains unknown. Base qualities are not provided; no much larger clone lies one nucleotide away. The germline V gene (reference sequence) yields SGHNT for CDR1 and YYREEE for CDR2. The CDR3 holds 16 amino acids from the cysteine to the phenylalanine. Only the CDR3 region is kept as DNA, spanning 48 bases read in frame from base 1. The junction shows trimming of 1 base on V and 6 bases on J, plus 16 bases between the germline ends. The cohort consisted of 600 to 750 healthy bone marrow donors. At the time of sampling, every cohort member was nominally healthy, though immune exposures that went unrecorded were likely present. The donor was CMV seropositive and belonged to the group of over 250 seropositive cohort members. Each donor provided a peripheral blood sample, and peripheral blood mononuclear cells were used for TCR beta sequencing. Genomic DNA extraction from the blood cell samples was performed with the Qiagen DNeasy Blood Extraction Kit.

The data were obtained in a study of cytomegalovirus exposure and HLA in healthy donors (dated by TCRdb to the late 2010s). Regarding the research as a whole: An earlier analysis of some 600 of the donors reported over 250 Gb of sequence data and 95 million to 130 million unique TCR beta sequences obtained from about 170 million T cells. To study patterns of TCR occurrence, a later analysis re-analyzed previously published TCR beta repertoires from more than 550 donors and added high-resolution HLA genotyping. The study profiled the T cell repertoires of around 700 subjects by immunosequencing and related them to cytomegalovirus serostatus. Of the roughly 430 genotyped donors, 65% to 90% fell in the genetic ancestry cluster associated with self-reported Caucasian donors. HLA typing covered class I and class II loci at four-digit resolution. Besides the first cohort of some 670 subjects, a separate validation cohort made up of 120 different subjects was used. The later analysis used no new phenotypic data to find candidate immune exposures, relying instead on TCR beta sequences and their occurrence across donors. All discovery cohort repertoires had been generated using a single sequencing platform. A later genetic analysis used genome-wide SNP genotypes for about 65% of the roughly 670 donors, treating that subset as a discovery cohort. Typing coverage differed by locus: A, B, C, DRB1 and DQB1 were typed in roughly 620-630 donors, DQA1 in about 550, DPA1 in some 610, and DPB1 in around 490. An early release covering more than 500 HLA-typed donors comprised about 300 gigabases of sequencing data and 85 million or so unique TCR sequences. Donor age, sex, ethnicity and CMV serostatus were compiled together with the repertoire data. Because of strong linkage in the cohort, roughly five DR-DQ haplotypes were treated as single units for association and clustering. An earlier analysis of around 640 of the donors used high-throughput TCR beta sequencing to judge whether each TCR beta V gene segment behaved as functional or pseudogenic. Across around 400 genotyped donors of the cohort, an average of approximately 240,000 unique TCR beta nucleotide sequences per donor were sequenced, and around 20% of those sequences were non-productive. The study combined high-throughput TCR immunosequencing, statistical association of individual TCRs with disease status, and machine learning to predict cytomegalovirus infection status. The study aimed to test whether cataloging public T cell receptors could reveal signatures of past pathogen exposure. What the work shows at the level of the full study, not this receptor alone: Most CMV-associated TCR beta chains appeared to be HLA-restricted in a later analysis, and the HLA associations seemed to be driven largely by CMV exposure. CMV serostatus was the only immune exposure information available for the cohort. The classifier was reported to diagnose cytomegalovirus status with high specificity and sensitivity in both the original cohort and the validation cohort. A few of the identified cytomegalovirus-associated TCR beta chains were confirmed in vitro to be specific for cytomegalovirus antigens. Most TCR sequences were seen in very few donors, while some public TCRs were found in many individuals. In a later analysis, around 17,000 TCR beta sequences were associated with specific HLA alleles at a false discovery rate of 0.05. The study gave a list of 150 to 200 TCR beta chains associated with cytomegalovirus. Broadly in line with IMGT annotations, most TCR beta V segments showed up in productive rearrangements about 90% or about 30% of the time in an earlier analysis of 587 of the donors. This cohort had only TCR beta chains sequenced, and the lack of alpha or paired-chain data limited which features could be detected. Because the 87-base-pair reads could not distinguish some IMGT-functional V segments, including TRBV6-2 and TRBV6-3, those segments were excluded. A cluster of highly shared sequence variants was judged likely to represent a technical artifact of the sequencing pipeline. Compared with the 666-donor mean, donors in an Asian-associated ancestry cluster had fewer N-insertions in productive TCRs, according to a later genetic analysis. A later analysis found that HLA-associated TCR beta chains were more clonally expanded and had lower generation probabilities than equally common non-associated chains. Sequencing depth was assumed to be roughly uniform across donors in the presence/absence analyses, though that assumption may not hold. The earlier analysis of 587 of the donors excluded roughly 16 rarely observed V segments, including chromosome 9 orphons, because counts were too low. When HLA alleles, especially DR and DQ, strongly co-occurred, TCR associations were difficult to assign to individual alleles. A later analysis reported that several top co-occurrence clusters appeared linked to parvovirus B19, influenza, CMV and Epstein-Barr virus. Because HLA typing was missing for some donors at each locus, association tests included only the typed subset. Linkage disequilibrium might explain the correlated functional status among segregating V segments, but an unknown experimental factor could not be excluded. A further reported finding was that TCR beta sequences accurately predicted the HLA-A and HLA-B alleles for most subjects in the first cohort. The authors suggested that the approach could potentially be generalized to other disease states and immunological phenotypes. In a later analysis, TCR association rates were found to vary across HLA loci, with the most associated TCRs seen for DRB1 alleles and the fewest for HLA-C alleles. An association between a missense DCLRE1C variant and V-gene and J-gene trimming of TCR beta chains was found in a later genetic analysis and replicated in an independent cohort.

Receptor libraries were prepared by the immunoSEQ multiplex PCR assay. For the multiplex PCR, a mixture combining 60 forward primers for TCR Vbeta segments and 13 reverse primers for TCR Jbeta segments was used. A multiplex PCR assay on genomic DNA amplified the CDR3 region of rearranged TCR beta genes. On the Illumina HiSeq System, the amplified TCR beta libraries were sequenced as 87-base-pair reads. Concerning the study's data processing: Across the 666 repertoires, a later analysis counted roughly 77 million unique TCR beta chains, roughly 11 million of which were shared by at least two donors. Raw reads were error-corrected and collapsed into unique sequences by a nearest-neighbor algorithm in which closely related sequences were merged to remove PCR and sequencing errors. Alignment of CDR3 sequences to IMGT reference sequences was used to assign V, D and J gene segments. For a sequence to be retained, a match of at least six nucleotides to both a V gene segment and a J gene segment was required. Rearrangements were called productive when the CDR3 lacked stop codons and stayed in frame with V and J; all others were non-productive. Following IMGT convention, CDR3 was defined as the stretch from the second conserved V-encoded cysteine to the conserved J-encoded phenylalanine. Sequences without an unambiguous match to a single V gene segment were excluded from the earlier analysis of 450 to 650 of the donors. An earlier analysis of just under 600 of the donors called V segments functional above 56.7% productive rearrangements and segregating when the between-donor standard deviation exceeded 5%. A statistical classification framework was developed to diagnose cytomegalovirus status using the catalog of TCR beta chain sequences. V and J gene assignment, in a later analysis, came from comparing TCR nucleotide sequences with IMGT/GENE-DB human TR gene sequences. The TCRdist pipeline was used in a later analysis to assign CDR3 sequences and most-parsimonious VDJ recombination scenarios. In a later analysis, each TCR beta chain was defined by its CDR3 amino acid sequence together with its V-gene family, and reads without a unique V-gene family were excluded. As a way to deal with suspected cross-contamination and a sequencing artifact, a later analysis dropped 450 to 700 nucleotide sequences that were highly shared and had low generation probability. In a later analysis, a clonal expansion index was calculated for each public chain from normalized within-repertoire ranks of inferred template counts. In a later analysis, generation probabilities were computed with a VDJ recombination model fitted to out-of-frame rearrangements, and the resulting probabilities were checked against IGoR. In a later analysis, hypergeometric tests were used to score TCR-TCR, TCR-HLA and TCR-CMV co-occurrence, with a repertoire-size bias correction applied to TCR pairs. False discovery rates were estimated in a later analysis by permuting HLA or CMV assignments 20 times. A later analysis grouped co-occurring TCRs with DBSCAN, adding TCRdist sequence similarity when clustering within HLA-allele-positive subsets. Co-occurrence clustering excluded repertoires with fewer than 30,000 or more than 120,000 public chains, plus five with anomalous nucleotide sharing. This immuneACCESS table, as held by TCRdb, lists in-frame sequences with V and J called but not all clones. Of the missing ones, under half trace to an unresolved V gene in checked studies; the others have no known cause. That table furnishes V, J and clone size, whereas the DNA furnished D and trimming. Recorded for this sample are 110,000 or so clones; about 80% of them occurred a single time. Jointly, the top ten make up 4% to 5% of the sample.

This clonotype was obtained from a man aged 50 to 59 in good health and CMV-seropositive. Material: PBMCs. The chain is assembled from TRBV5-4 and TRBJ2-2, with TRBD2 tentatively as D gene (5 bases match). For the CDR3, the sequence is CASSLNGGRVAGELFF. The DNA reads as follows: TGTGCCAGCAGCTTGAACGGAGGCAGAGTAGCCGGGGAGCTGTTTTTT.